The TCR beta chain described here comes from a study of T cells in Graves' hyperthyroidism and ophthalmopathy. The V end lost 2 bases, the J end lost 4 bases, and 12 bases lay between the germline ends. The CDR3 runs to 15 residues. Germline CDR1 is MNHEY and CDR2 is SVGAGI. The table lists this clonotype with a few counts. Researchers took RNA transcripts and amplified the TCR beta CDR3 regions from them. First-round RT-PCR of the TCR CDR3 relied on the HTBI primer set. MiXCR, run by TCRdb on the multiplex PCR reads, gives a single entry per CDR3 protein. The sample contains some 620,000 distinct CDR3 sequences, 15% to 20% of which appear only once.

The specimen was blood. The chain recombines TRBV6-5 with TRBJ1-3; D is perhaps TRBD1 (5 bases). This clonotype was sampled from a woman in her 30s with Graves' hyperthyroidism. The CDR3 nucleotides read TGTGCCAGCAGTTACGGGACCGACAAGGGAAACACCATATATTTT. Its protein product is CASSYGTDKGNTIYF.